These T cell receptor beta chains were read from a single sample in a study of T cells in Graves' hyperthyroidism and ophthalmopathy. A single record per CDR3 protein comes from TCRdb applying MiXCR to the multiplex PCR reads. The sample shows some 180,000 distinct CDR3 sequences, 17% of them seen only once. Source material: blood. These receptors were taken from a woman aged 45 to 65 with Graves' hyperthyroidism. Each CDR3 is given with its conserved first and last residue. D genes are given only for firm matches. The size of a clone is reported for some rows only, either as once, few or many, or as a class for expanded clones.

abundance,j_gene,v_gene,d_gene,len,CDR3aa,CDR3nt
many,TRBJ2-7,TRBV7-8,TRBD1,15,CASSSSLDRVYEQYF,TGTGCCAGCAGCTCCTCCCTAGACAGGGTCTACGAGCAGTACTTC
few,TRBJ2-5,TRBV11-3,NA,15,CASSSHGAGLETQYF,TGTGCCAGCAGCTCCCACGGCGCAGGGTTGGAGACCCAGTACTTC
many,TRBJ1-6,TRBV28,TRBD1,15,CASSSGQGLNSPLHF,TGTGCCAGCAGTTCTGGACAGGGGCTGAATTCACCCCTCCACTTT
few,TRBJ2-1,TRBV7-9,TRBD2,18,CACTDGTSGSYPYNEQFF,TGTGCCTGCACCGACGGGACTAGCGGGAGTTACCCCTACAATGAGCAGTTCTTC
NA,TRBJ2-7,TRBV7-2,NA,13,CASRDGLGYEQYF,TGTGCCAGCAGGGACGGGCTCGGGTACGAGCAGTACTTC
many,TRBJ2-4,TRBV20-1,NA,15,CSARVSPVAKNIQYF,TGCAGTGCTAGAGTCAGCCCTGTAGCCAAAAACATTCAGTACTTC
few,TRBJ2-7,TRBV5-4,NA,14,CASSLWGQIYEQYF,TGTGCCAGCAGCTTGTGGGGGCAGATCTACGAGCAGTACTTC
few,TRBJ2-1,TRBV14,NA,16,CASSQYSPSSYNEQFF,TGTGCCAGCAGCCAGTACAGTCCAAGCTCCTACAATGAGCAGTTCTTC
NA,TRBJ1-3,TRBV20-1,NA,13,CSAWMSSGNTIYF,TGCAGTGCTTGGATGTCCTCTGGAAACACCATATATTTT
few,TRBJ2-5,TRBV29-1,NA,12,CHVGTVGETQYF,TGCCACGTTGGGACTGTGGGCGAGACCCAGTACTTC
many,TRBJ2-3,TRBV20-1,TRBD2,12,CGASGRDDTQYF,TGCGGTGCTAGCGGGAGGGATGATACGCAGTATTTT
many,TRBJ2-7,TRBV20-1,TRBD1,13,CSADRDRGYEQYF,TGCAGTGCTGACCGGGACAGGGGTTACGAGCAGTACTTC
many,TRBJ1-2,TRBV5-4,TRBD1,13,CASGLTGGYGYTF,TGTGCCAGCGGTCTGACAGGGGGCTATGGCTACACCTTC
NA,TRBJ1-2,TRBV7-3,TRBD1,15,CASSAQGQLNYGYTF,TGTGCCAGCAGCGCCCAGGGACAGCTTAACTATGGCTACACCTTC
NA,TRBJ2-2,TRBV7-8,TRBD1,15,CASTIQGAIAGELFF,TGTGCCAGCACCATACAGGGGGCGATCGCCGGGGAGCTGTTTTTT
NA,TRBJ2-1,TRBV11-2,TRBD2,16,CASSYQTSGAYNEQFF,TGTGCCAGCAGCTACCAGACTAGCGGGGCGTACAATGAGCAGTTCTTC
few,TRBJ2-4,TRBV11-3,NA,13,CASRGGGENIQYF,TGTGCCAGCAGGGGTGGGGGAGAAAACATTCAGTACTTC
NA,TRBJ2-5,TRBV28,NA,13,CASREFPRETQYF,TGTGCCTCACGGGAGTTCCCTCGGGAGACCCAGTACTTC
NA,TRBJ2-1,TRBV6-7,NA,19,CASSPKVGGWWGVGNEQFF,TGTGCCAGCAGCCCAAAGGTGGGGGGCTGGTGGGGAGTAGGCAATGAGCAGTTCTTC
many,TRBJ2-1,TRBV7-2,TRBD2,16,CASSLPTSGHHNEQFF,TGTGCCAGCAGCTTACCCACTAGCGGGCACCACAATGAGCAGTTCTTC